The entry below gives a single T cell receptor (beta chain) sequence along with its context. What it binds is unknown. The data were taken from a study of cytomegalovirus exposure and HLA in healthy donors. Study-wide findings and caveats: Reports indicated that the classifier achieved high specificity and sensitivity in diagnosing cytomegalovirus status.

Despite likely unrecorded immune exposures, the donors were nominally healthy at the time of sampling. CDR1 MNHNY and CDR2 SVGAGI come from the germline V gene (reference sequence). The CDR3 runs 16 residues. In the PCR, 60 Vbeta and 13 Jbeta primers were used. The assay was immunoSEQ multiplex PCR, and TCRdb's table has in-frame clones only and misses some. Among around 100,000 clones listed, roughly three quarters were seen once. The source of this sequence is a male donor in good health and CMV-seropositive. This chain links TRBV6-6 with TRBJ2-5, with D tentatively TRBD2 (7 bases). The end of the DNA aligns better with TRBJ2-7, so the J call may be wrong. The sample was PBMCs. The CDR3 here is CASSMDSGGRQYEQYF. CDR3 nucleotides: TGTGCCAGCAGTATGGACTCCGGGGGGCGTCAATACGAGCAGTACTTC.